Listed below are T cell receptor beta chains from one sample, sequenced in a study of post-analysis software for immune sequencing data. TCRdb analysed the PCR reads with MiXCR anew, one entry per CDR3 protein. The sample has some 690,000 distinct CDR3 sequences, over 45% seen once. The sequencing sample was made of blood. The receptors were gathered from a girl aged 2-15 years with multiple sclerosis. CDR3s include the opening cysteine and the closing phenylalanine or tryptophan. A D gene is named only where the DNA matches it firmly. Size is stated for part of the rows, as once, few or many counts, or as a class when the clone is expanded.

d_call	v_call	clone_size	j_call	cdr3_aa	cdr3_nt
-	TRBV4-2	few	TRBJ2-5	CASSQEGRGGRRETQYF	TGTGCCAGCAGCCAAGAGGGAAGGGGGGGGCGTCGAGAGACCCAGTACTTC
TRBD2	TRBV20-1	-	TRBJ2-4	CSAGGLVSYIQYF	TGCAGTGCTGGAGGACTAGTCTCGTACATTCAGTACTTC
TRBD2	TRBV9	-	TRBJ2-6	CASSVISGSPNGANVLTF	TGTGCCAGCAGCGTAATCAGCGGGAGTCCTAATGGGGCCAACGTCCTGACTTTC
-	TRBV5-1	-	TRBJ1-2	CASSTDRMDGYTF	TGCGCCAGCAGCACCGACAGGATGGATGGCTACACCTTC
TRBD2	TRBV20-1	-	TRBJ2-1	CSARDTAGPTGTSGNEQFF	TGCAGTGCTAGAGATACCGCAGGACCGACCGGGACTAGCGGCAATGAGCAGTTCTTC
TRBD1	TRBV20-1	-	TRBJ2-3	CSAPDRGASSTDTQYF	TGCAGTGCCCCGGACAGGGGTGCCTCTAGCACAGATACGCAGTATTTT
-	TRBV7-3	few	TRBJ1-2	CASSFSPPTGKAYGYTF	TGTGCCAGCAGCTTCTCTCCCCCCACTGGGAAGGCCTATGGCTACACCTTC
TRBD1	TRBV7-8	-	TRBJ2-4	CASSLRQGKNIQYF	TGTGCCAGCAGCTTAAGACAGGGAAAAAACATTCAGTACTTC
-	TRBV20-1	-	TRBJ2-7	CSARGLTRGAYEQYF	TGCAGTGCTAGAGGGCTGACTAGAGGGGCCTACGAGCAGTACTTC
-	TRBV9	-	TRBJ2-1	CASSYLSGSYNEQFF	TGTGCCAGCAGCTACCTTAGCGGCTCCTACAATGAGCAGTTCTTC
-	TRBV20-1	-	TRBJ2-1	CSAAKGRADEQFF	TGCAGTGCGGCGAAGGGGCGAGCGGATGAGCAGTTCTTC
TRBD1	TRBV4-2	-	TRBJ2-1	CASSQGQGASDEQFF	TGTGCCAGCAGCCAAGGACAGGGGGCTTCGGATGAGCAGTTCTTC
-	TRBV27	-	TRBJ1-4	CASSPRQVVGEKLFF	TGTGCCAGCAGTCCTCGACAGGTAGTTGGTGAAAAACTGTTTTTT
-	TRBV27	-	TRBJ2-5	CASSLKGLAPRGQYF	TGTGCCAGCAGTTTAAAAGGGCTAGCGCCTCGGGGGCAGTACTTC
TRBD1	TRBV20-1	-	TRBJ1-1	CSARPWTGNTEAFF	TGCAGTGCCAGACCGTGGACAGGGAACACTGAAGCTTTCTTT
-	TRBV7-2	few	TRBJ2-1	CASSLKAGRVHNEQFF	TGTGCCAGCAGCTTAAAGGCGGGCCGAGTCCACAATGAGCAGTTCTTC
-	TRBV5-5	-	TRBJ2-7	CTSSPLDRQYEQYF	TGTACCAGCAGCCCCTTAGACAGGCAGTACGAGCAGTACTTC
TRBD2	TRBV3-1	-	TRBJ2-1	CASSQGSTSGRSHEQFF	TGTGCCAGCAGCCAAGGATCGACTAGCGGGAGATCCCATGAGCAGTTCTTC
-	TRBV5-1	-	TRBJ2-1	CASSLASGTYNEQFF	TGCGCCAGCAGCTTGGCCAGCGGAACCTACAATGAGCAGTTCTTC
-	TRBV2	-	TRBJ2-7	CASSLGGGPSYEQYF	TGTGCCAGTTCTCTGGGAGGGGGGCCATCCTACGAGCAGTACTTC
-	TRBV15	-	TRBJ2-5	CATRSRFHQETQYF	TGTGCCACCCGGTCGCGGTTCCACCAAGAGACCCAGTACTTC
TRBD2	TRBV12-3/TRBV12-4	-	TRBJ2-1	CASSLAVAGDSYNEQFF	TGTGCCAGCAGTTTAGCGGTAGCGGGAGATTCCTACAATGAGCAGTTCTTC
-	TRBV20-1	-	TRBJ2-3	CSAREGRVDTQYF	TGCAGTGCTAGGGAAGGGCGGGTAGATACGCAGTATTTT
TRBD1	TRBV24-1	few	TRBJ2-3	CATSHRDSISDTQYF	TGTGCCACCTCCCACCGGGACAGTATATCAGATACGCAGTATTTT
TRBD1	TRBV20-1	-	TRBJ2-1	CSARGRTGLPYHNEQFF	TGCAGTGCTAGAGGTAGGACAGGGCTACCTTACCACAATGAGCAGTTCTTC
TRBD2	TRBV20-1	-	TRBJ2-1	CSARGTSGEYNEQFF	TGCAGTGCTCGCGGGACTAGCGGAGAATACAATGAGCAGTTCTTC
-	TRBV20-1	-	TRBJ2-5	CSARWGGQETQYF	TGCAGTGCTAGGTGGGGTGGTCAAGAGACCCAGTACTTC
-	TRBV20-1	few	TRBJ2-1	CSARELVDEQFF	TGCAGTGCTAGAGAACTAGTCGATGAGCAGTTCTTC
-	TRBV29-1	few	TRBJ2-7	CSVEVGRYEQYF	TGCAGCGTTGAAGTGGGTCGCTACGAGCAGTACTTC
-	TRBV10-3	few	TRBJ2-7	CAISESVVGGLGEQYF	TGTGCCATCAGTGAGTCCGTAGTGGGAGGATTGGGCGAGCAGTACTTC
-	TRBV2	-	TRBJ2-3	CARRTHGNADTQYF	TGTGCCAGGAGAACTCACGGGAACGCAGATACGCAGTATTTT
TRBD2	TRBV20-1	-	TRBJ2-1	CSAREFPGGSSNEQFF	TGCAGTGCTAGAGAGTTCCCGGGAGGATCCTCCAATGAGCAGTTCTTC
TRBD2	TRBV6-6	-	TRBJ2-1	CASSTPTSARSYNEQFF	TGTGCCAGCAGTACCCCCACTAGCGCCAGATCCTACAATGAGCAGTTCTTC
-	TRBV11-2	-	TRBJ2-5	CASRGDNQETQYF	TGTGCCAGCAGGGGGGACAACCAAGAGACCCAGTACTTC
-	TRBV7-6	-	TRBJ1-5	CASSLQSSRESNQPQHF	TGTGCCAGCAGCTTACAGTCCTCTAGGGAATCCAATCAGCCCCAGCATTTT
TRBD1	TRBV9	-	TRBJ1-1	CASSVVQGGPHTEAFF	TGTGCCAGCAGCGTAGTACAGGGGGGACCTCACACTGAAGCTTTCTTT
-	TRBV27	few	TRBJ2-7	CASSTTGSYEQYF	TGTGCCAGCAGTACTACAGGGTCCTACGAGCAGTACTTC
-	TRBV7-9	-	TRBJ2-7	CASSPRDWVYEQYF	TGTGCCAGCAGCCCCCGGGACTGGGTTTACGAGCAGTACTTC
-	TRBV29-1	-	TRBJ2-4	CSVEDPTRAGGEDIQYF	TGCAGCGTTGAAGATCCAACGAGGGCAGGGGGGGAGGACATTCAGTACTTC
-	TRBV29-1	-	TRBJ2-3	CSVRAGTVTDTQYF	TGCAGCGTTCGGGCGGGGACAGTCACAGATACGCAGTATTTT
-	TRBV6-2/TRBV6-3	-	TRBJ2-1	CASRIESGLYNEQFF	TGTGCCAGCAGGATTGAATCGGGGCTCTACAATGAGCAGTTCTTC
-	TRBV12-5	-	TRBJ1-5	CASGLARTLGGRLDQPQHF	TGTGCTAGTGGTTTGGCAAGAACCCTAGGGGGGAGGTTGGATCAGCCCCAGCATTTT
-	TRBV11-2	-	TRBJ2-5	CASSLSNRQETQYF	TGTGCCAGCAGCTTATCTAACAGACAAGAGACCCAGTACTTC
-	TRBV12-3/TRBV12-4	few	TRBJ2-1	CASSFRDNEQFF	TGTGCCAGCAGTTTTCGCGACAATGAGCAGTTCTTC
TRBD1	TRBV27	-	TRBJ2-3	CASSFAAGGLTRSDTQYF	TGTGCCAGCAGTTTTGCGGCAGGGGGCCTGACTAGGTCAGATACGCAGTATTTT
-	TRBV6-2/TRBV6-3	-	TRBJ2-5	CAIRGGFLGQETQYF	TGTGCCATCCGCGGCGGGTTCCTGGGGCAAGAGACCCAGTACTTC